The entry that follows covers one T cell receptor (beta chain) sequence. What it recognizes is unknown. The data stem from a study of persistence of HIV-infected CD4 T cells. Overall study: Isolated cells were CMV- and HIV-1 Gag-responding CD4+ T cells.

The CDR3 has 15 amino acids. Germline lookup yields CDR1 MNHEY and CDR2 SMNVEV (reference sequence). V was shortened by 10 bases and J by 1 base, with 17 bases between the two germline ends. The immunoSEQ assay was version 4, run in survey mode. Repertoires were generated with immunoSEQ multiplex PCR, while TCRdb's copy carries only in-frame clones and drops some. The table has 25,000 to 30,000 clones, 82% seen once. Stimulation used about 9.5 ug/mL lysate from CMV-infected fibroblasts. CD40L-negative CD69-negative CD45RO-high memory CD4+ T cells were sorted as populations depleted of antigen-responding cells. For at least 4 years, plasma HIV-1 RNA was undetectable (<50 copies/mL).

This receptor was obtained from an adult man with HIV who was CMV-seropositive. V and J are TRBV27 and TRBJ2-1; D gene uncertain. Material: CD4+ T cells sorted from PBMCs after approximately 18-hour stimulation, obtained from a patient who received antiretroviral therapy. Written as DNA, the CDR3 is TGTGCCACCCAACAGAGCTGGGGTTCCTACAATGAGCAGTTCTTC. Translating it yields CATQQSWGSYNEQFF.